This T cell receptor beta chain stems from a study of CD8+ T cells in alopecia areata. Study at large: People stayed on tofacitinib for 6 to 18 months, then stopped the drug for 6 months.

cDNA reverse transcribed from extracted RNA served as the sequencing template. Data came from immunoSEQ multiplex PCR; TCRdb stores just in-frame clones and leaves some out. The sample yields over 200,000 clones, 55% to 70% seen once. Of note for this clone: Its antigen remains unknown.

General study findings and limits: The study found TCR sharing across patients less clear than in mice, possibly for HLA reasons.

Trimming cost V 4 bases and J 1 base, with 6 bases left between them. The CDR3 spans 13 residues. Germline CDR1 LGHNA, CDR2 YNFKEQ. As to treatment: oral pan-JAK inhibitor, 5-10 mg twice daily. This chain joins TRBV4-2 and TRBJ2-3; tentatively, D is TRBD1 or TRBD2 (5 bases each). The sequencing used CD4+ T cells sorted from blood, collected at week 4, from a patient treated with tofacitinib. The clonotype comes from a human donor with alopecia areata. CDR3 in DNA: TGTGCCAGCAGCCGAGGGGGCACAGATACGCAGTATTTT. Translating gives CASSRGGTDTQYF.